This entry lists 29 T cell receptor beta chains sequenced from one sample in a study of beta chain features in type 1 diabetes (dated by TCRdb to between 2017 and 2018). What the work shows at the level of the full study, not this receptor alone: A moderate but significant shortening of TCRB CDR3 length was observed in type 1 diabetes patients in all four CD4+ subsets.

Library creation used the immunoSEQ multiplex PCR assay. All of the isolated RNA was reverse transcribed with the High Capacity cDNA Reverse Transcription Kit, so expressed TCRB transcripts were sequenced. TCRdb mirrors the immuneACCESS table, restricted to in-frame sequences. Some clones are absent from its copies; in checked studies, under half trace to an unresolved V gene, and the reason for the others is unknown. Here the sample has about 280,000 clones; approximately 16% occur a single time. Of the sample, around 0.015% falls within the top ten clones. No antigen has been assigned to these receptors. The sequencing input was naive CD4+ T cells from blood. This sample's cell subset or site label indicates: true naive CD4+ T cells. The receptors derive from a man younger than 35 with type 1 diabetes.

The CDR3 bases are TGTGCCAGCAGGGTTCCGGGACAGGGAAGTGGCGAGCAGTACTTC. Translation gives CASRVPGQGSGEQYF. V usage is TRBV6-1 and J usage is TRBJ2-7; 9 nucleotides line up with TRBD1. Germline CDR1 is MNHNS and CDR2 is SASEGT. The CDR3 is made up of 15 amino acids. With 6 bases clipped from V and 6 bases from J, the junction kept 12 bases outside the gene matches.

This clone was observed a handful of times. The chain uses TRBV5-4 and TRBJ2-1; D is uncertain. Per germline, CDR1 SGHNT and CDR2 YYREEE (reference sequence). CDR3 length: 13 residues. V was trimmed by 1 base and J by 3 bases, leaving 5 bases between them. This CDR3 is CASSLRHYNEQFF. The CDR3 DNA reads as TGTGCCAGCAGCTTGAGACACTACAATGAGCAGTTCTTC.

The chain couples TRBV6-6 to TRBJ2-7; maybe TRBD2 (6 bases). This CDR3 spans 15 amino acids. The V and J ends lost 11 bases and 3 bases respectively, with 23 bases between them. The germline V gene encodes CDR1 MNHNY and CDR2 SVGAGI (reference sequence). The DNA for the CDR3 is TGTGCCGAATGGATCGGGACTCCAAAGGACTACGAGCAGTACTTC. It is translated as CAEWIGTPKDYEQYF.

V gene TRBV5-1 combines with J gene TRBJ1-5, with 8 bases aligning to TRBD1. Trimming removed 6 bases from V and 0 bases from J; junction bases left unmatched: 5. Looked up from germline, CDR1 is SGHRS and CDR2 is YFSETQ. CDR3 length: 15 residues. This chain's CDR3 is CASTTGETSNQPQHF. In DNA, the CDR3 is TGCGCCAGCACGACAGGGGAAACTAGCAATCAGCCCCAGCATTTT. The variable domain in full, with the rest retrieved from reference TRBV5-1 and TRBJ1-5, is KAGVTQTPRYLIKTRGQQVTLSCSPISGHRSVSWYQQTPGQGLQFLFEYFSETQRNKGNFPGRFSGRQFSNSRSEMNVSTLELGDSALYLCASTTGETSNQPQHFGDGTRLSIL.

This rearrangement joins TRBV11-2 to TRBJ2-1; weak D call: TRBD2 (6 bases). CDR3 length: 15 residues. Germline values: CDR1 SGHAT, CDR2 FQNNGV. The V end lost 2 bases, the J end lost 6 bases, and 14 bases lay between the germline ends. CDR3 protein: CASSLTSVRGNEQFF. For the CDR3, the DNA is TGTGCCAGCAGCTTAACTTCGGTGCGGGGCAATGAGCAGTTCTTC.

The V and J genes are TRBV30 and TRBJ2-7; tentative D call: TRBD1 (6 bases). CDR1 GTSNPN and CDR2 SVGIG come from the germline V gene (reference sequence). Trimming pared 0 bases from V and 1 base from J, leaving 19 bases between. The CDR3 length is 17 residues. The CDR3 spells CAWSVGIISGQSYEQYF. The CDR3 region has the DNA TGTGCCTGGAGTGTAGGGATCATCTCGGGACAATCCTACGAGCAGTACTTC.

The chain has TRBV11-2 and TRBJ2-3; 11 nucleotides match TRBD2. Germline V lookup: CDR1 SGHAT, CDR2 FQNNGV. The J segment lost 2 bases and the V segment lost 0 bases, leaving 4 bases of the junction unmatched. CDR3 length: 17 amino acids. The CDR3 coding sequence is TGTGCCAGCAGCTTAGACACTAGCGGGGGATTCACAGATACGCAGTATTTT. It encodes CASSLDTSGGFTDTQYF.

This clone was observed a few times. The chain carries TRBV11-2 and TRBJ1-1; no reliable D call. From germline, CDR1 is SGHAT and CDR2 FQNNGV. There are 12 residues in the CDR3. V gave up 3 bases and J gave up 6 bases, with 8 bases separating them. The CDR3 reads CASSFIRAEAFF. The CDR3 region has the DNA TGTGCCAGCAGCTTCATACGAGCTGAAGCTTTCTTT.

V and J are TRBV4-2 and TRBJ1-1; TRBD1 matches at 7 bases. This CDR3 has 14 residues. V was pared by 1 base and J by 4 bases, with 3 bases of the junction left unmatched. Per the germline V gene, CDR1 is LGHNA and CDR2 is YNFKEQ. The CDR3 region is CASSQVAGGTEAFF. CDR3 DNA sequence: TGTGCCAGCAGCCAAGTGGCAGGGGGCACTGAAGCTTTCTTT.

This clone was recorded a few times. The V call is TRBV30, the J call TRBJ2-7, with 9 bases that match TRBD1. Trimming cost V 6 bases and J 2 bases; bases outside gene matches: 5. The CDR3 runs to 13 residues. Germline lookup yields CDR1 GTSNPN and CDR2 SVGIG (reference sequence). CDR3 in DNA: TGTGCCTGTCAAACAGGGGGCACCTACGAGCAGTACTTC. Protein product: CACQTGGTYEQYF.

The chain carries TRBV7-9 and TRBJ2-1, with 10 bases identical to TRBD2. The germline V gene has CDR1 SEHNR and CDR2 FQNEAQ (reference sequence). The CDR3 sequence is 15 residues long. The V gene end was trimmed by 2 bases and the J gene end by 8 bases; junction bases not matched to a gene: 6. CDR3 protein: CASSLLTSGIYEQFF. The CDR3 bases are TGTGCCAGCAGCTTACTCACTAGCGGGATCTATGAGCAGTTCTTC.

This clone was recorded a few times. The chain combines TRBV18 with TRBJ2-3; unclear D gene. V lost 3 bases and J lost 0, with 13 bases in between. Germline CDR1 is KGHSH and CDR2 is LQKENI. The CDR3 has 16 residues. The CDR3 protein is CASSPTTPPSTDTQYF. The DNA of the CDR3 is TGTGCCAGCTCACCGACGACACCACCGAGCACAGATACGCAGTATTTT.

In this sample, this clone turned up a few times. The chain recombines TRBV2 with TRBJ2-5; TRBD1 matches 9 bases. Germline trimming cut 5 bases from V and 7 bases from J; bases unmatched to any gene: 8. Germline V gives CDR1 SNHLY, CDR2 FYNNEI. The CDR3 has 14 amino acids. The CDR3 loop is CASSRGQGGGTQYF. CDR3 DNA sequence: TGTGCCAGCAGTAGGGGACAGGGCGGCGGGACCCAGTACTTC.

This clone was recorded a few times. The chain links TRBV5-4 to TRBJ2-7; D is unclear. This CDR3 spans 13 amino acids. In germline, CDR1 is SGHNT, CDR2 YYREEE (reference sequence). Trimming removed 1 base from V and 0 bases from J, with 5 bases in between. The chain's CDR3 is CASSLTSSYEQYF. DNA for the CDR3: TGTGCCAGCAGCTTGACGAGCTCCTACGAGCAGTACTTC. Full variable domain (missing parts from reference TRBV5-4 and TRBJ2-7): ETGVTQSPTHLIKTRGQQVTLRCSSQSGHNTVSWYQQALGQGPQFIFQYYREEENGRGNFPPRFSGLQFPNYSSELNVNALELDDSALYLCASSLTSSYEQYFGPGTRLTVT.

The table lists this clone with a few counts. CDR3 loop: CASSSATGFQETQYF. For the CDR3, the DNA is TGTGCCAGCAGCTCTGCGACAGGCTTCCAAGAGACCCAGTACTTC. The chain joins TRBV7-2 to TRBJ2-5, with D possibly being TRBD1 (6 bases). V lost 4 bases and J 1 base, leaving 13 bases between the germline ends. Germline CDR1 SGHTA, CDR2 FQGNSA. The CDR3 contains 15 residues. Together with reference TRBV7-2 and TRBJ2-5, the CDR3 gives the full variable domain: GAGVSQSPSNKVTEKGKDVELRCDPISGHTALYWYRQSLGQGLEFLIYFQGNSAPDKSGLPSDRFSAERTGGSVSTLTIQRTQQEDSAVYLCASSSATGFQETQYFGPGTRLLVL.

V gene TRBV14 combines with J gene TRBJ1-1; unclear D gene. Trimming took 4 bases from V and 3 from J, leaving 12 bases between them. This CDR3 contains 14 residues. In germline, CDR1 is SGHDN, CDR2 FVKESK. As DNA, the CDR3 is TGTGCCAGCAGCCGAGTTTTCCGGGACACTGAAGCTTTCTTT. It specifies CASSRVFRDTEAFF.

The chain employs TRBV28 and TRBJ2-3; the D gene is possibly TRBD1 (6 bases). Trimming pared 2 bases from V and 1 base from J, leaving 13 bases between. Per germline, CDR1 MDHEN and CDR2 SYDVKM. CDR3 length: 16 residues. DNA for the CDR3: TGTGCCAGCAGTTTAGGCAGGGGTCAAGGCACAGATACGCAGTATTTT. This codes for CASSLGRGQGTDTQYF.

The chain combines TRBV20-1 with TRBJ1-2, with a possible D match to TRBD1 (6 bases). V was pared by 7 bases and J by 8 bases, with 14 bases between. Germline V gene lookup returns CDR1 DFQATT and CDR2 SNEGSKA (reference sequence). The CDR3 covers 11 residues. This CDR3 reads CSVSRGLGYTF. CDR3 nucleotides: TGCAGTGTCTCCAGGGGCTTGGGCTACACCTTC.

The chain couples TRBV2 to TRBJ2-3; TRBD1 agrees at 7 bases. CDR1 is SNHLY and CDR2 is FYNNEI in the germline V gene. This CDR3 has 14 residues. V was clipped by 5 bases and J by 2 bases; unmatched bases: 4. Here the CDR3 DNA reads TGTGCCAGCAGTAGGGACAGATCCACAGATACGCAGTATTTT. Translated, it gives CASSRDRSTDTQYF.

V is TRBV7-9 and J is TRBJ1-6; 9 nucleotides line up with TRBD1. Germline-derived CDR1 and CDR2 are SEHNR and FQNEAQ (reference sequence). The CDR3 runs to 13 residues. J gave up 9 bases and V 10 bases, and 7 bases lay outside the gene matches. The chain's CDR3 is CAIRTGEISPLHF. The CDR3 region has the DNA TGTGCCATTAGGACAGGGGAAATTTCACCCCTCCACTTT.

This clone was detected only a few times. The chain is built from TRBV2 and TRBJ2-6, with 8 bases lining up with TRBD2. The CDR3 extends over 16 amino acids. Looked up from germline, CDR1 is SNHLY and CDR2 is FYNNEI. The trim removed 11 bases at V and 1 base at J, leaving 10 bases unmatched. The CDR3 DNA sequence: TGTGCCCAGTCTTCGGGGGGGCCATCTGGGGCCAACGTCCTGACTTTC. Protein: CAQSSGGPSGANVLTF.

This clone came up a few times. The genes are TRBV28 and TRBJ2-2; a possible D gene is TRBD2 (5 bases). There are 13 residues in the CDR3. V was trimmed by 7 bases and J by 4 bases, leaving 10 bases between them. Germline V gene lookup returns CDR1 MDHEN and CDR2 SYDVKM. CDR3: CASNAAGTGELFF. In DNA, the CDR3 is TGTGCCAGCAATGCGGCGGGCACCGGGGAGCTGTTTTTT.

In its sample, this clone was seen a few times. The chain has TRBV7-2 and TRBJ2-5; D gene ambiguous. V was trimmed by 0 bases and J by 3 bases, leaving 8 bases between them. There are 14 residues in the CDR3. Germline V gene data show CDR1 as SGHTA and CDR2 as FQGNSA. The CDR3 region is CASSLAGYKETQYF. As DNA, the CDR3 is TGTGCCAGCAGCTTAGCGGGCTACAAAGAGACCCAGTACTTC. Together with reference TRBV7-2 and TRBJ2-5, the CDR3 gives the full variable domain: GAGVSQSPSNKVTEKGKDVELRCDPISGHTALYWYRQSLGQGLEFLIYFQGNSAPDKSGLPSDRFSAERTGGSVSTLTIQRTQQEDSAVYLCASSLAGYKETQYFGPGTRLLVL.

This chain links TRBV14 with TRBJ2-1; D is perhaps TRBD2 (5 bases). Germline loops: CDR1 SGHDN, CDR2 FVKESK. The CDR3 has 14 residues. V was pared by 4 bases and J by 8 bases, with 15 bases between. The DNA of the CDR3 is TGTGCCAGCAGCCCCCTGGGAGAAACGGATGAGCAGTTCTTC. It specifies CASSPLGETDEQFF.

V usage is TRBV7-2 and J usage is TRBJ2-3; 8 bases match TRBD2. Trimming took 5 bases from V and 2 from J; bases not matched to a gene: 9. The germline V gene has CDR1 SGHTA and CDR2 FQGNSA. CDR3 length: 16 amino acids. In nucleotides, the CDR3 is TGTGCCAGCAGCAAAAAGCGGGGGAGCGACACAGATACGCAGTATTTT. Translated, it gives CASSKKRGSDTDTQYF.

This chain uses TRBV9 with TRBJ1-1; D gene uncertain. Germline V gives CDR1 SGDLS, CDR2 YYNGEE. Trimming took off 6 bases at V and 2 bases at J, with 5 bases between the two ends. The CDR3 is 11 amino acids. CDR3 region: CASKSNTEAFF. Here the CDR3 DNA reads TGTGCCAGCAAGAGTAACACTGAAGCTTTCTTT.

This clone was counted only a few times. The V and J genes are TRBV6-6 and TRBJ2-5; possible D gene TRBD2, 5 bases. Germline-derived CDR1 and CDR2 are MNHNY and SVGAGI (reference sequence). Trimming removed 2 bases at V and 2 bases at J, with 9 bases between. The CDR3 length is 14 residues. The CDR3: CASSYGRLQETQYF. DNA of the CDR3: TGTGCCAGCAGTTACGGCAGACTACAAGAGACCCAGTACTTC.

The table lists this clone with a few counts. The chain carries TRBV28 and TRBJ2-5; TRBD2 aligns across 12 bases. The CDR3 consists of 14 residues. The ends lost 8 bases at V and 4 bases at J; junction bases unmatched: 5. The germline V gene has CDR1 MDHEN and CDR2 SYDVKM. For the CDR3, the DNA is TGTGCCAGCGTGGGACTAGCGGGTCGAGAGACCCAGTACTTC. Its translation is CASVGLAGRETQYF.

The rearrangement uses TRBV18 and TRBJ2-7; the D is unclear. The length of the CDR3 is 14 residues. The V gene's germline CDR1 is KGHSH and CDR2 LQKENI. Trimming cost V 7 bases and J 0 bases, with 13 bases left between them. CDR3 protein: CASCLDSFSYEQYF. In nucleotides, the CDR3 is TGTGCCAGCTGCCTAGACTCATTCTCCTACGAGCAGTACTTC.